The 15 T cell receptor beta chains reported below all come from one sample, sequenced in a study of blood T cell repertoires in COVID-19. Here immunoSEQ multiplex PCR was the method, and the copy in TCRdb shows in-frame clones only, minus some. This sample has roughly 180,000 clones, with 88% found just once. Material for sequencing was peripheral blood. The receptors shown here come from a woman in her twenties or thirties with acute or convalescent COVID-19.

The V and J genes are TRBV28 and TRBJ2-5; weak D call: TRBD2 (6 bases). CDR3 length equals 13 residues. Germline-derived CDR1 and CDR2 are MDHEN and SYDVKM. V was pared by 5 bases and J by 4 bases, with 11 bases between. The CDR3 DNA is TGTGCCAGCAGTGCCGGAGGGGCAGAGACCCAGTACTTC. The encoded protein is CASSAGGAETQYF. Filled out from reference TRBV28 and TRBJ2-5, the complete variable domain reads DVKVTQSSRYLVKRTGEKVFLECVQDMDHENMFWYRQDPGLGLRLIYFSYDVKMKEKGDIPEGYSVSREKKERFSLILESASTNQTSMYLCASSAGGAETQYFGPGTRLLVL.

The chain links TRBV5-1 to TRBJ2-1; 9 bases map to TRBD2. With 0 bases clipped from V and 5 bases from J, the junction kept 3 bases outside the gene matches. The germline V gene encodes CDR1 SGHRS and CDR2 YFSETQ. The CDR3 sequence is 15 residues long. The CDR3 sequence is CASSLGVAGDNEQFF. The CDR3 DNA reads as TGCGCCAGCAGCTTGGGAGTAGCGGGAGACAATGAGCAGTTCTTC.

A single count supports this clone. The V and J genes are TRBV12-3 or TRBV12-4 and TRBJ1-1; D remains unclear. CDR3 length: 12 amino acids. Trimming removed 3 bases from V and 5 bases from J, with 7 bases in between. CDR3 loop: CASSLGSTEAFF. CDR3 DNA: TGTGCCAGCAGTTTGGGCAGTACTGAAGCTTTCTTT.

The rearrangement uses TRBV6-5 and TRBJ1-2; TRBD1 matches at 8 bases. Trimming cost V 5 bases and J 8 bases; bases outside gene matches: 7. CDR3 length: 13 amino acids. Looked up from germline, CDR1 is MNHEY and CDR2 is SVGAGI. This CDR3 is CASSPGPGGGYTF. DNA for the CDR3: TGTGCCAGCAGTCCTGGCCCAGGGGGCGGCTACACCTTC.

On this clone: Other DNA variants within this sample encode the same CDR3. The genes are TRBV19 and TRBJ2-7; D is undetermined. V dropped 3 bases and J dropped 4 bases, with 7 bases sitting between them. CDR1 is LNHDA and CDR2 is SQIVND in the germline V gene (reference sequence). This CDR3 spans 12 amino acids. This CDR3 is CASSIPGYEQYF. CDR3 in DNA: TGTGCCAGTAGTATCCCAGGTTACGAGCAGTACTTC.

The chain combines TRBV27 with TRBJ2-6; D remains unclear. Germline V gene data show CDR1 as MNHEY and CDR2 as SMNVEV (reference sequence). Trimming shortened V by 3 bases and J by 2 bases, and 8 bases separated the two germline ends. This CDR3 is built from 15 residues. CDR3 in DNA: TGTGCCAGCAGTTTGAAGCGAACTGGGGCCAACGTCCTGACTTTC. It translates to CASSLKRTGANVLTF.

The CDR3 spells CATSGGVQADTDTQYF. CDR3 nucleotides: TGTGCCACCAGTGGGGGGGTCCAGGCGGACACAGATACGCAGTATTTT. The chain is built from TRBV24-1 and TRBJ2-3, with TRBD2 as a possible D gene (6 bases). This CDR3 contains 16 residues. Deletions cut 5 bases from V and 2 bases from J, with 16 bases between. Germline V gene lookup returns CDR1 KGHDR and CDR2 SFDVKD.

This chain uses TRBV6-5 with TRBJ1-6; D gene uncertain. V was clipped by 0 bases and J by 9 bases, with 15 bases between them. The CDR3 is 16 residues long. Germline CDR1 MNHEY, CDR2 SVGAGI. In DNA, the CDR3 is TGTGCCAGCAGTTACTCGAACCAGGCGACCTCTTCACCCCTCCACTTT. Translating it yields CASSYSNQATSSPLHF.

The chain couples TRBV4-2 to TRBJ2-3; the match to TRBD1 covers 11 bases. The V segment lost 8 bases and the J segment 4 bases; nucleotides outside the gene matches: 5. In germline, CDR1 is LGHNA, CDR2 YNFKEQ. This CDR3 has 14 amino acids. DNA for the CDR3: TGTGCCAGCGCGGACAGGGGGCGTCCAGATACGCAGTATTTT. This encodes CASADRGRPDTQYF.

A single count supports this clone. The CDR3 loop is CASRGQGVAGELFF. The CDR3 DNA reads TGTGCCAGCAGGGGACAGGGAGTGGCCGGGGAGCTGTTTTTT. This rearrangement joins TRBV25-1 to TRBJ2-2, with 9 bases matching TRBD1. Looked up from germline, CDR1 is MGHDK and CDR2 is SYGVNS. This CDR3 region has 14 residues. Trimming removed 6 bases from V and 6 bases from J; junction bases left unmatched: 5.

This clone showed up just once. The chain recombines TRBV19 with TRBJ2-1, with D perhaps matching TRBD2 (6 bases). In germline, CDR1 is LNHDA, CDR2 SQIVND (reference sequence). V gave up 8 bases and J gave up 6 bases, with 23 bases separating them. The CDR3 totals 16 residues. CDR3 bases: TGTGCCAGTGACCGCTCGGGGCCCGCGGGGTCCAATGAGCAGTTCTTC. As protein: CASDRSGPAGSNEQFF.

The V call is TRBV27, the J call TRBJ2-7; 8 bases align to TRBD1. The CDR3 is 13 residues long. The junction had 5 bases not matched to a gene; V was cut back by 6 bases and J by 4 bases. Germline values: CDR1 MNHEY, CDR2 SMNVEV (reference sequence). The CDR3, as DNA: TGTGCCAGCAGCCAGGGGGCGTGGTACGAGCAGTACTTC. Its translation: CASSQGAWYEQYF.

This chain joins TRBV5-4 and TRBJ1-1; the match to TRBD1 covers 7 bases. Looked up from germline, CDR1 is SGHNT and CDR2 is YYREEE (reference sequence). This CDR3 spans 14 amino acids. Trimming removed 2 bases from V and 8 bases from J; junction bases left unmatched: 9. This CDR3 is CASSFGRGIGEAFF. Here the CDR3 DNA reads TGTGCCAGCAGCTTCGGCAGGGGGATCGGAGAAGCTTTCTTT.

The chain combines TRBV19 with TRBJ1-5; D is unresolved. Germline lookup yields CDR1 LNHDA and CDR2 SQIVND (reference sequence). Deletions cut 5 bases from V and 3 bases from J, with 8 bases between. The CDR3 spans 13 residues. The CDR3 protein is CASSGTVNQPQHF. The CDR3 nucleotides read TGTGCCAGTAGTGGCACAGTCAATCAGCCCCAGCATTTT.

This chain links TRBV9 with TRBJ2-1; D may be TRBD2 (6 bases). V lost 4 bases and J 7 bases, leaving 21 bases between the germline ends. The CDR3 totals 16 residues. Germline CDR1 and CDR2: SGDLS and YYNGEE. The DNA for the CDR3 is TGTGCCAGCAGCTCGAGGACTATGTATGGAGTTAATGAGCAGTTCTTC. Amino acids: CASSSRTMYGVNEQFF.